The TCR beta chain described here comes from a study of cytomegalovirus exposure and HLA in healthy donors. General study results and limits: In vitro, a few CMV-associated chains proved specific for CMV antigens. According to reports, the classifier identified cytomegalovirus status with high specificity and sensitivity. Most sequenced TCRs were rare (though some public TCRs occurred in many donors). Associated with cytomegalovirus, according to the listing, were 150 to 200 TCR beta chains.

To note about this clone: Its antigen remains unidentified.

The germline V gene has CDR1 MRHNA and CDR2 SNTAGT. V lost 2 bases, J lost 2 bases, and 13 bases lay in between. The CDR3 runs to 16 residues. The repertoire was sequenced with immunoSEQ multiplex PCR; TCRdb's copy has only in-frame clones and lacks some. The sample lists a few hundred thousand clones, 90% occurring once. Sequencing was performed on PBMCs. The source is a woman in her late teens or twenties in good health and CMV-seronegative. The chain is built from TRBV6-4 and TRBJ2-1, with D tentatively TRBD2 (7 bases). CDR3 loop: CASSDEGGLAYNEQFF. CDR3 bases: TGTGCCAGCAGTGACGAGGGGGGGTTAGCCTACAATGAGCAGTTCTTC.